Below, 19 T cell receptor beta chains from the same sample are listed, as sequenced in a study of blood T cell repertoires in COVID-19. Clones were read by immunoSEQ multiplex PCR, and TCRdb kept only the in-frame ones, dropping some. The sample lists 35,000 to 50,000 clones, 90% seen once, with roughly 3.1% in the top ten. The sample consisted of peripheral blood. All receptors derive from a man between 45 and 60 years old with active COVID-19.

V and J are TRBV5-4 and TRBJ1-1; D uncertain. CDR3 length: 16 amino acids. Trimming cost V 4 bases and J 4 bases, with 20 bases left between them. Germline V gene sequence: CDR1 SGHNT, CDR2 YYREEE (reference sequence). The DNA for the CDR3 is TGTGCCAGCAGCCCCGAAGCGGGTCGGGTAGTCACTGAAGCTTTCTTT. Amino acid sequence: CASSPEAGRVVTEAFF.

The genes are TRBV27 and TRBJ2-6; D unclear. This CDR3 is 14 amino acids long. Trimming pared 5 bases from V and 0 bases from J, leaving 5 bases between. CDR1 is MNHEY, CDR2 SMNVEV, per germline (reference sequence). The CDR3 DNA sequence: TGTGCCAGCAGTCCTCTCTCTGGGGCCAACGTCCTGACTTTC. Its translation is CASSPLSGANVLTF.

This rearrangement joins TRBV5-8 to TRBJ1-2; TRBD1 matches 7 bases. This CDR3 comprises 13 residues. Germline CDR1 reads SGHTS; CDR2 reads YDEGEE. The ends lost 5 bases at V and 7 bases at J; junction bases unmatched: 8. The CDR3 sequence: CASRMTGYGGYTF. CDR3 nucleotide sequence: TGTGCCAGCAGGATGACAGGGTATGGTGGCTACACCTTC.

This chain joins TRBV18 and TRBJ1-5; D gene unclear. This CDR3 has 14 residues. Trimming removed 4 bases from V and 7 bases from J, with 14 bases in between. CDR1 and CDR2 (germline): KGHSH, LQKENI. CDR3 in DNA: TGTGCCAGCTCACTTGGCGGCGCCGGACAGCCCCAGCATTTT. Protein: CASSLGGAGQPQHF.

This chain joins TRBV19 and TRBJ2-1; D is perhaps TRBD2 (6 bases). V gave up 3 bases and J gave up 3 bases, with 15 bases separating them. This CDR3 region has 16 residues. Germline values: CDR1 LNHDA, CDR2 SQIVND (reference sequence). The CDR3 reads CASSMRLGIHYNEQFF. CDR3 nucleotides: TGTGCCAGTAGTATGAGACTAGGGATACACTACAATGAGCAGTTCTTC.

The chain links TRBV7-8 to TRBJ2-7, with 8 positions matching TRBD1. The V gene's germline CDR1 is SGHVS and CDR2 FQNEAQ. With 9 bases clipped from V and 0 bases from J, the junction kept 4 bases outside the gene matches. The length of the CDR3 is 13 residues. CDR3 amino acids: CASQGASSYEQYF. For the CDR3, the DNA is TGTGCCAGTCAGGGGGCGAGCTCCTACGAGCAGTACTTC.

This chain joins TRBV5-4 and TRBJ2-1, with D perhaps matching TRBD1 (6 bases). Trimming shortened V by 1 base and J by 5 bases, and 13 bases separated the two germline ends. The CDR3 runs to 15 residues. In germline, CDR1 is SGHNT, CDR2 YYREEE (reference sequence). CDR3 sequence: CASSLRSQGNNEQFF. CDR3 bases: TGTGCCAGCAGCTTGAGGTCGCAGGGGAACAATGAGCAGTTCTTC.

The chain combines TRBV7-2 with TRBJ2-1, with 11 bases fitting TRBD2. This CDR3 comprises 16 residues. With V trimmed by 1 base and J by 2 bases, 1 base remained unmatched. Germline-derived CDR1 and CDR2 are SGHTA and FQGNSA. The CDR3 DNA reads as TGTGCCAGCAGCTTAGGTAGCGGGGGGGCCTACAATGAGCAGTTCTTC. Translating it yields CASSLGSGGAYNEQFF.

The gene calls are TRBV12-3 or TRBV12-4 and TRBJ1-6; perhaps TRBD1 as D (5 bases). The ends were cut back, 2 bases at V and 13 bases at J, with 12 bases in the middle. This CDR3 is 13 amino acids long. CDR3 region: CASSLSREAPLHF. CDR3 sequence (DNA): TGTGCCAGCAGTTTATCCAGGGAGGCGCCCCTCCACTTT.

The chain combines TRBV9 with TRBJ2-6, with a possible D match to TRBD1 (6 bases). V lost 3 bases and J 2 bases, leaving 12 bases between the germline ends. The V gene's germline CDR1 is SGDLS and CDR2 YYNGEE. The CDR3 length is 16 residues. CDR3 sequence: CASSATGFTGANVLTF. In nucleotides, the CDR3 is TGTGCCAGCAGCGCTACAGGGTTTACTGGGGCCAACGTCCTGACTTTC.

The CDR3 protein is CASSQRTGRNYGYTF. DNA of the CDR3: TGCGCCAGCAGCCAAAGGACAGGCCGTAACTATGGCTACACCTTC. The chain links TRBV4-1 to TRBJ1-2; 7 bases are shared with TRBD1. V was clipped by 2 bases and J by 1 base; unmatched bases: 4. The CDR3 runs to 15 residues. CDR1 is MGHRA and CDR2 is YSYEKL in the germline V gene.

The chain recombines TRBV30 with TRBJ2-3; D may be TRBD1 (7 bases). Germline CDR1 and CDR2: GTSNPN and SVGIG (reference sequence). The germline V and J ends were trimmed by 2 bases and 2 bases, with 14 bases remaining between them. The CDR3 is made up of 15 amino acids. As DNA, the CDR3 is TGTGCCTGGAGTACTCCAGGGGGGACCACAGATACGCAGTATTTT. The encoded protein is CAWSTPGGTTDTQYF.

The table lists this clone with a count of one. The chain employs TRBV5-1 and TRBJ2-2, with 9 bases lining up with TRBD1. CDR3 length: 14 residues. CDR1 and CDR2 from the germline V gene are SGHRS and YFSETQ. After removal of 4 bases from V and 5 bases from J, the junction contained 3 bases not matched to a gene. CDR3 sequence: CASSLGQGTGELFF. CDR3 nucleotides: TGCGCCAGCAGCCTGGGACAGGGTACCGGGGAGCTGTTTTTT.

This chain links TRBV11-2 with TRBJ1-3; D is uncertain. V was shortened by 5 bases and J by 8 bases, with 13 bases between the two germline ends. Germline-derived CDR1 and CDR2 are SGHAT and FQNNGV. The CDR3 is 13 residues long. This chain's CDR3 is CASSPPTTYTIYF. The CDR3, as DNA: TGTGCCAGCAGCCCCCCGACTACTTACACCATATATTTT.

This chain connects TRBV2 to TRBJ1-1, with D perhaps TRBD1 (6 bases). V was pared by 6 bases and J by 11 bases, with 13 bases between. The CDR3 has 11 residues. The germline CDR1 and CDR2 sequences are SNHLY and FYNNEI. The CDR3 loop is CASRLQGTAFF. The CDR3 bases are TGTGCCAGCAGATTACAGGGAACGGCTTTCTTT.

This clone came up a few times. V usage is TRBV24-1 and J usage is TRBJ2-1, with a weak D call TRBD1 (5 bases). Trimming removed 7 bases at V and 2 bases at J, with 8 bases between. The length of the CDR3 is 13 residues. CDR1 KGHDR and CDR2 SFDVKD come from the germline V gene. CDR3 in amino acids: CATRDSTYNEQFF. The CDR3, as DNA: TGTGCCACCAGAGACAGCACCTACAATGAGCAGTTCTTC.

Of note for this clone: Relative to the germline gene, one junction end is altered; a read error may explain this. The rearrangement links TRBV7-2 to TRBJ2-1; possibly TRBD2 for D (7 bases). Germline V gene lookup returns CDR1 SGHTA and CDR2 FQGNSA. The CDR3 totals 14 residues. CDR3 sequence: CASTKPGDYNGQFF. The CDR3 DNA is TGTGCCAGCACTAAGCCAGGGGACTACAATGGGCAGTTCTTC.

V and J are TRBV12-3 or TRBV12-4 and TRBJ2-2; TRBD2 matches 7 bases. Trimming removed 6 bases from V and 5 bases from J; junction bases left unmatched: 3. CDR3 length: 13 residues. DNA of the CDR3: TGTGCCAGCAGCTGGGGGGGAACCGGGGAGCTGTTTTTT. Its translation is CASSWGGTGELFF.

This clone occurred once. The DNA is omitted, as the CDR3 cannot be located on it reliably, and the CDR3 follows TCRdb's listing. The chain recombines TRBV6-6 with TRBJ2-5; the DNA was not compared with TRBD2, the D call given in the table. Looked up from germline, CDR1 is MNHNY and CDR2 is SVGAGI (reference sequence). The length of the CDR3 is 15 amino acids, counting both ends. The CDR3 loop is CASSTSTSVVETQYF.